The source of this TCR beta chain is a study of blood T cell repertoires in COVID-19. About the study: Sites in the United States, Italy and Spain provided acute and convalescent COVID-19 samples. Sample material is recorded as cDNA or gDNA derived from T cells, B-cell-depleted T cells, or PBMCs.

Germline-derived CDR1 and CDR2 are LNHDA and SQIVND (reference sequence). CDR3 size: 16 residues. The germline V and J ends were trimmed by 4 bases and 1 base, with 14 bases remaining between them. As processed by the authors: Amplification of reference gene primers provided the estimated nucleated cell counts. Data came from immunoSEQ multiplex PCR; TCRdb stores just in-frame clones and leaves some out. V, J and clone size are those of that table, while D and trimming were read from the DNA. The repertoire consists of roughly 180,000 clones, with about 70% occurring once and the leading ten covering around 8.1%.

The sequence was collected from a woman aged 45-59 years with active or convalescent COVID-19. The specimen was peripheral blood. The rearrangement uses TRBV19 and TRBJ2-1, with D hard to call. CDR3 nucleotides: TGTGCCAGTAGTACCCGACGGTCCGGGTCCTACAATGAGCAGTTCTTC. Amino acid sequence: CASSTRRSGSYNEQFF.